The 5 T cell receptor beta chains below all came from one sample that was sequenced in a study of T-cell reconstitution after alpha-beta-depleted transplantation in children. Library preparation (for TCRbeta) was performed with unique molecular identifiers. Each CDR3 protein is one row after TCRdb ran MiXCR on the PCR reads. Altogether some 340,000 distinct CDR3 sequences are present, about 9.3% being singletons, with the ten largest covering around 2.4%. Sequenced material: PBMCs from the stem cell graft donor, taken from the stem cell graft. Source of these receptors: a human donor who donated a stem cell graft to a child with acute lymphoblastic leukemia.

In its sample, this clonotype was seen many times. The chain links TRBV5-5 to TRBJ1-2, with D perhaps TRBD1 (6 bases). The CDR3 is made up of 14 amino acids. Germline V gene sequence: CDR1 SGHKS, CDR2 YYEKEE (reference sequence). The V end was cut by 4 bases, the J end by 4 bases, with 14 bases between. CDR3 in amino acids: CASSRTQGTYGYTF. CDR3 bases: TGTGCCAGCAGCCGTACACAGGGAACCTATGGCTACACCTTC.

The V gene is TRBV29-1, the J gene TRBJ1-1; 7 nucleotides line up with TRBD1. Looked up from germline, CDR1 is SQVTM and CDR2 is ANQGSEA. Losses at the gene ends were 8 bases for V and 2 bases for J; bases not matched to a gene: 8. The CDR3 is 13 residues long. The DNA for the CDR3 is TGCAGCCACTCGCAGGGGGGAAACACTGAAGCTTTCTTT. Translated, it gives CSHSQGGNTEAFF.

This clonotype was recorded at least ten times. This sequence joins TRBV12-3 or TRBV12-4 and TRBJ2-1, with unresolved D. V dropped 3 bases and J dropped 9 bases, with 9 bases sitting between them. This CDR3 is built from 12 residues. This chain's CDR3 is CASSFTSSEQFF. For the CDR3, the DNA is TGTGCCAGCAGTTTTACGAGTAGTGAGCAGTTCTTC.

J is TRBJ2-7 and V is TRBV7-9; perhaps TRBD1 as D (6 bases). V gave up 5 bases and J gave up 6 bases, with 23 bases separating them. The CDR3 runs to 16 residues. Germline CDR1 and CDR2: SEHNR and FQNEAQ (reference sequence). This CDR3 is CASSPPELGAVREQYF. The DNA of the CDR3 is TGTGCCAGCAGCCCCCCAGAGCTGGGGGCGGTTCGCGAGCAGTACTTC.

This clonotype was detected only a few times. The V and J genes are TRBV10-3 and TRBJ2-3; TRBD2 is a possible D gene (7 bases). Trimming took 2 bases from V and 3 from J, leaving 12 bases between them. The CDR3 loop spans 15 amino acids. Germline V CDR1 and CDR2: ENHRY, SYGVKD. DNA for the CDR3: TGTGCCATCAGTGAGACAGGGAGGGAAACAGATACGCAGTATTTT. It translates to CAISETGRETDTQYF.